This T cell receptor beta chain was sequenced for a study of T cell responses to AZD1222 COVID-19 vaccine. Study outcomes and limitations: Possibly, clonal diversity was underestimated; donors were largely white British and included more females.

With 0 bases removed from V and 3 bases from J, the gap between germline ends came to 12 bases. CDR3 length: 15 amino acids. Germline CDR1 reads SGDLS; CDR2 reads YYNGEE. Data came from immunoSEQ multiplex PCR; TCRdb stores just in-frame clones and leaves some out. The table lists around 100,000 clones, approximately 89% of them singletons. About this clone: The antigen is unknown.

This sequence was found in an adult who received the AZD1222 COVID-19 vaccine. This sequence joins TRBV9 and TRBJ1-1; tentative D call: TRBD1 (5 bases). The starting material was peripheral blood, obtained 28 days after the second AZD1222 dose. Here the CDR3 reads CASSVDMGDYTEAFF. The CDR3 DNA reads TGTGCCAGCAGCGTAGATATGGGGGACTACACTGAAGCTTTCTTT.